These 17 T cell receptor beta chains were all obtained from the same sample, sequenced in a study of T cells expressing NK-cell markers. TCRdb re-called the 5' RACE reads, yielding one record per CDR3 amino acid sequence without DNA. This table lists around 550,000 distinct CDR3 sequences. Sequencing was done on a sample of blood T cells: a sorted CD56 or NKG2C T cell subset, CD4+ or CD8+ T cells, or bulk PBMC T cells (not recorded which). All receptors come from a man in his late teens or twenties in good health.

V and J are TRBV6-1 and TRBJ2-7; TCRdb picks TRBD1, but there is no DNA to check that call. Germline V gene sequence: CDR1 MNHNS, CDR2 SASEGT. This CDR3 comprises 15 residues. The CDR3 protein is CASTTPGQVPYEQYF.

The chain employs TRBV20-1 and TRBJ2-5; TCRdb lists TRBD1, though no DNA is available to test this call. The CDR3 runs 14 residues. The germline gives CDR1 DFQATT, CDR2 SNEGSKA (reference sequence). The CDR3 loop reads CSGQGEGGFGTQYF.

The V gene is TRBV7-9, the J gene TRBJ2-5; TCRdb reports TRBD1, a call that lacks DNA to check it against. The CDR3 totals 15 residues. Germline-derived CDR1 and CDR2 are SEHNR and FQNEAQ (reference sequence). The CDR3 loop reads CASSLGFLGEETQYF.

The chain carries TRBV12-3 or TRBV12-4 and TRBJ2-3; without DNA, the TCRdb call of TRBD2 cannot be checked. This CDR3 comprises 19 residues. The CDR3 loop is CASSPLTSGRGRFQDTQYF.

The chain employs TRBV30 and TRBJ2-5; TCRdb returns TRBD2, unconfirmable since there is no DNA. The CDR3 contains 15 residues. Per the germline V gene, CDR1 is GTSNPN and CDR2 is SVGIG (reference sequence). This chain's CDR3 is CAWSVGAGGQETQYF.

CDR3 loop: CASSYLTGWETEAFF. The chain carries TRBV7-9 and TRBJ1-1; TCRdb's D call of TRBD1 is untestable without DNA. The V gene's germline CDR1 is SEHNR and CDR2 FQNEAQ (reference sequence). This CDR3 has 15 residues.

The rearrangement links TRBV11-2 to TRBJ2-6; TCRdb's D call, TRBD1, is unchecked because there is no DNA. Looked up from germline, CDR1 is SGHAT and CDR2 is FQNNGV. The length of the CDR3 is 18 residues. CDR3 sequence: CASSLVGGGDSGANVLTF.

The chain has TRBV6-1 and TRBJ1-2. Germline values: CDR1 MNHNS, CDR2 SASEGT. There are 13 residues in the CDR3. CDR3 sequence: CASSQRRDGGYTF.

This chain's CDR3 is CASSLVAAGNYEQYF. V and J are TRBV7-2 and TRBJ2-7; TCRdb proposes TRBD2, but this gene call is untestable without DNA. CDR3 length: 15 residues. The germline gives CDR1 SGHTA, CDR2 FQGNSA. The entire variable domain, with the rest obtained from reference TRBV7-2 and TRBJ2-7, is as follows: GAGVSQSPSNKVTEKGKDVELRCDPISGHTALYWYRQSLGQGLEFLIYFQGNSAPDKSGLPSDRFSAERTGGSVSTLTIQRTQQEDSAVYLCASSLVAAGNYEQYFGPGTRLTVT.

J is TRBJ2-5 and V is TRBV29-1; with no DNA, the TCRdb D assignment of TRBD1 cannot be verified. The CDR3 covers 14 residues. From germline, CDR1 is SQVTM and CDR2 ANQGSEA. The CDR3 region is CSVGMRQGAETQYF.

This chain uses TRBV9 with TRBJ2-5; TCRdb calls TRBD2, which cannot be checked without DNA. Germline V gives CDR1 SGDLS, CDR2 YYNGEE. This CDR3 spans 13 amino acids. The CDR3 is CASSVVGGETQYF.

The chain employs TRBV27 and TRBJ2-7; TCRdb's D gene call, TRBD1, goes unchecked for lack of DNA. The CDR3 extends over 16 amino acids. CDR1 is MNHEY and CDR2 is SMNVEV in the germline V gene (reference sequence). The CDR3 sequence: CASSLSIGRVGSEQYF.

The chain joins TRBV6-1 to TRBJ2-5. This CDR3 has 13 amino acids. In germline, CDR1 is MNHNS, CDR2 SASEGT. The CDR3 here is CASNVQFQETQYF.

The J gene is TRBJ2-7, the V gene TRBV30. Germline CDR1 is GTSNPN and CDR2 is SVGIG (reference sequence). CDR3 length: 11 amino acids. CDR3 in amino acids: CAQTTTSEQYF.

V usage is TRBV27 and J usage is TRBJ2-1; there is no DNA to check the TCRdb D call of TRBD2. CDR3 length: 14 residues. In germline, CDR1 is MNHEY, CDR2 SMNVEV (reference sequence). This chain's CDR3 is CASCRLAGVNEQFF.

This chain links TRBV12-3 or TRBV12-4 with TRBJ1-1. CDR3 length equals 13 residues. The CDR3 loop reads CASSFLSAGEAFF.

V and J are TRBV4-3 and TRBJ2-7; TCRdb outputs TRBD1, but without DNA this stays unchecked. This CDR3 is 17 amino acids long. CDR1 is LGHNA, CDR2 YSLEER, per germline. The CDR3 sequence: CASSQEVSPASSYEQYF.